The 20 T cell receptor beta chains below come from one sample, sequenced in a study of identical twins. TCRdb fed the 5' RACE reads into MiXCR, producing one record per CDR3 protein. The data show 650,000 to 800,000 distinct CDR3 sequences, over 8.5% seen once. These data were likewise used in another study, on yellow fever vaccine responses in identical twins.

The sequenced material came from PBMCs. These receptors were taken from a woman under 30 in good health.

This clonotype has ten or more counts. This rearrangement joins TRBV10-3 to TRBJ1-2, with D perhaps matching TRBD1 (5 bases). The V gene lost 2 bases and the J gene lost 1 base, with 8 bases spanning the gap. Germline V CDR1 and CDR2: ENHRY, SYGVKD. The CDR3 is 14 amino acids. CDR3 bases: TGTGCCATCAGTGAGGGTGACAGTAACTATGGCTACACCTTC. Amino acid sequence: CAISEGDSNYGYTF.

The chain recombines TRBV5-1 with TRBJ2-7; D gene uncertain. The CDR3 consists of 13 residues. V gave up 4 bases and J gave up 0 bases, with 8 bases separating them. The germline V gene has CDR1 SGHRS and CDR2 YFSETQ. As DNA, the CDR3 is TGCGCCAGCAGCGCGTACACCTCCTACGAGCAGTACTTC. Translation gives CASSAYTSYEQYF. The whole variable domain, filled in from reference TRBV5-1 and TRBJ2-7, reads KAGVTQTPRYLIKTRGQQVTLSCSPISGHRSVSWYQQTPGQGLQFLFEYFSETQRNKGNFPGRFSGRQFSNSRSEMNVSTLELGDSALYLCASSAYTSYEQYFGPGTRLTVT.

This clonotype was observed many times. CDR3 sequence reads: CASTAGTDTQYF. In DNA form, the CDR3 reads TGTGCCAGCACAGCCGGCACAGATACGCAGTATTTT. The rearrangement uses TRBV28 and TRBJ2-3, with unresolved D. Trimming took off 7 bases at V and 1 base at J, with 6 bases between the two ends. Looked up from germline, CDR1 is MDHEN and CDR2 is SYDVKM. CDR3 length: 12 residues.

The chain is built from TRBV28 and TRBJ2-5, with a possible D match to TRBD2 (6 bases). Germline CDR1 reads MDHEN; CDR2 reads SYDVKM. V shed 5 bases and J shed 4 bases, with 11 bases lying between them. CDR3 length: 13 residues. CDR3 coding DNA: TGTGCCAGCAGTCGGGGCGGGGTAGAGACCCAGTACTTC. Translating it yields CASSRGGVETQYF. The variable domain in full, completed from reference TRBV28 and TRBJ2-5, reads DVKVTQSSRYLVKRTGEKVFLECVQDMDHENMFWYRQDPGLGLRLIYFSYDVKMKEKGDIPEGYSVSREKKERFSLILESASTNQTSMYLCASSRGGVETQYFGPGTRLLVL.

This clonotype showed up many times. The chain uses TRBV21-1 and TRBJ2-7. TRBV21-1 is reported as a pseudogene. This CDR3 contains 12 residues. The CDR3 DNA is TGTGCCAGCAGCAAAGCCCTGTGCGAGCAGTACTTC. This translates into CASSKALCEQYF.

DNA of the CDR3: TGTGCCAGCAGTTTCCCGGACAGGGTGGATCAGCCCCAGCATTTT. This sequence encodes CASSFPDRVDQPQHF. The genes are TRBV28 and TRBJ1-5, with 8 bases identical to TRBD1. CDR3 length equals 15 residues. V dropped 3 bases and J dropped 5; count of bases not matched to a gene: 6. CDR1 and CDR2 (germline): MDHEN, SYDVKM.

In its sample, this clonotype was seen many times. The chain recombines TRBV7-8 with TRBJ1-2; weak D call: TRBD1 (5 bases). The V end was cut by 5 bases, the J end by 1 base, with 11 bases between. The V gene's germline CDR1 is SGHVS and CDR2 FQNEAQ. The length of the CDR3 is 14 residues. CDR3 sequence reads: CASSPGDSNYGYTF. DNA for the CDR3: TGTGCCAGCAGCCCCGGAGACAGTAACTATGGCTACACCTTC.

The table lists this clonotype with a few counts. The V call is TRBV20-1, the J call TRBJ2-5; D remains ambiguous. The germline V gene has CDR1 DFQATT and CDR2 SNEGSKA (reference sequence). The V end was cut by 5 bases, the J end by 1 base, with 20 bases between. This CDR3 is 16 amino acids long. Here the CDR3 DNA reads TGCAGTGCTTACCCACCAACTGGAAGGACCCAAGAGACCCAGTACTTC. Translation: CSAYPPTGRTQETQYF.

CDR3 in DNA: TGTGCCAGCAGTTTACGGGCTAGCTTGTACAATGAGCAGTTCTTC. This sequence encodes CASSLRASLYNEQFF. The genes are TRBV27 and TRBJ2-1; D might be TRBD2 (5 bases). Trimming shortened V by 2 bases and J by 4 bases, and 12 bases separated the two germline ends. The CDR3 totals 15 residues. Germline V CDR1 and CDR2: MNHEY, SMNVEV (reference sequence).

This clonotype was detected many times. The rearrangement links TRBV5-6 to TRBJ2-1, with TRBD2 matching 11 bases. CDR3 size: 18 residues. The V and J ends lost 2 bases and 0 bases, in that order; junction bases with no gene match: 7. CDR1 is SGHDT and CDR2 is YYEEEE in the germline V gene. The CDR3 reads CASSFSGRAMSSYNEQFF. DNA for the CDR3: TGTGCCAGCAGCTTTAGCGGGAGGGCCATGAGCTCCTACAATGAGCAGTTCTTC.

This clonotype was seen more than once but under ten times. V gene TRBV25-1 combines with J gene TRBJ2-7, with TRBD2 matching 7 bases. Germline V CDR1 and CDR2: MGHDK, SYGVNS. This CDR3 has 14 amino acids. The trim removed 10 bases at V and 1 base at J, leaving 10 bases unmatched. In DNA, the CDR3 is TGTGCCACTAGTCGGCGGGAGAATTCCTACGAGCAGTACTTC. Residues: CATSRRENSYEQYF.

The genes are TRBV15 and TRBJ1-6; possible D gene TRBD1, 5 bases. Looked up from germline, CDR1 is LNHNV and CDR2 is YYDKDF (reference sequence). Trimming removed 0 bases from V and 7 bases from J, with 16 bases in between. This CDR3 is built from 17 residues. CDR3 region: CATSRDIAGGRNSPLHF. The CDR3 coding sequence is TGTGCCACCAGCAGAGATATCGCGGGGGGTAGAAATTCACCCCTCCACTTT.

The CDR3, as DNA: TGTGCCAGCAGCGGTAGCGGGATTGGGGAAACAGATACGCAGTATTTT. This encodes CASSGSGIGETDTQYF. This chain joins TRBV13 and TRBJ2-3; 8 nucleotides align to TRBD2. The V segment lost 5 bases and the J segment 3 bases; nucleotides outside the gene matches: 10. This CDR3 is built from 16 residues. Germline V gene data show CDR1 as PRHDT and CDR2 as FYEKMQ (reference sequence).

This clonotype was counted a few times. The CDR3 nucleotides are TGTGCCAGCAGCTCCAGTGGGGGAGGTCCGCAGTATTTT. Protein: CASSSSGGGPQYF. This chain links TRBV7-2 with TRBJ2-3; maybe TRBD2 (6 bases). Germline lookup yields CDR1 SGHTA and CDR2 FQGNSA. This CDR3 is built from 13 residues. Trimming stripped 4 bases from V and 10 bases from J, with 15 bases between.

In this sample, this clonotype turned up many times. The chain has TRBV12-3 or TRBV12-4 and TRBJ2-7; D ambiguous. With 5 bases removed from V and 4 bases from J, the gap between germline ends came to 9 bases. This CDR3 has 12 amino acids. As DNA, the CDR3 is TGTGCCAGCAGTGTAAATGGATACGAGCAGTACTTC. Encoded protein: CASSVNGYEQYF.

A note on this clonotype: At one end, the junction sequence differs from germline, possibly due to a read error. The rearrangement uses TRBV4-3 and TRBJ2-7; 7 bases fit TRBD1. Per the germline V gene, CDR1 is LGHNA and CDR2 is YSLEER. This CDR3 has 15 residues. The CDR3 here is CASSQRTGLLYEQHF. The CDR3 DNA reads TGCGCCAGCAGCCAAAGGACAGGTTTACTGTACGAGCAGCACTTC.

This clonotype was counted ten times or more. The V call is TRBV20-1, the J call TRBJ2-5, with TRBD1 as a possible D gene (6 bases). Germline CDR1 reads DFQATT; CDR2 reads SNEGSKA (reference sequence). This CDR3 spans 12 amino acids. CDR3 in DNA: TGCACTAATCAGGGTCAGGGGGAGACCCAGTACTTC. Amino acid sequence: CTNQGQGETQYF.

This clonotype was counted only a few times. The CDR3 DNA reads TGTGCCAGCTCAGGGGCAGGTCTTAGTGAGACCCAGTACTTC. This translates into CASSGAGLSETQYF. The chain uses TRBV6-1 and TRBJ2-5; D might be TRBD1 (6 bases). The CDR3 runs 14 residues. Deletions cut 8 bases from V and 5 bases from J, with 18 bases between. CDR1 and CDR2 from the germline V gene are MNHNS and SASEGT.

The sample holds many counts of this clonotype. The V and J genes are TRBV6-5 and TRBJ1-3; D call uncertain. The CDR3 contains 16 residues. The V and J ends lost 2 bases and 2 bases respectively, with 13 bases between them. Germline-derived CDR1 and CDR2 are MNHEY and SVGAGI. CDR3 sequence (DNA): TGTGCCAGCAGTTACGACATAGGGCTTGCTGGAAACACCATATATTTT. This codes for CASSYDIGLAGNTIYF.

At least ten counts were recorded for this clonotype. This chain links TRBV4-1 with TRBJ2-7; D remains ambiguous. Trimming removed 4 bases at V and 2 bases at J, with 15 bases between. The CDR3 totals 15 residues. Germline CDR1 MGHRA, CDR2 YSYEKL. DNA for the CDR3: TGCGCCAGCAGCCCCGGTGGTACCGTGACCTACGAGCAGTACTTC. Translating gives CASSPGGTVTYEQYF.